The sequence of this TCR beta chain was determined in a study of metastatic and nonmetastatic thyroid tumors. On the study more broadly: Malignant and benign thyroid patients had repertoires compared in peripheral blood and tumor or nodule tissue.

The CDR3 contains 20 residues. Per the germline V gene, CDR1 is LGHDT and CDR2 is YNNKEL (reference sequence). Trimming took 0 bases from V and 6 from J; bases not matched to a gene: 17. Using MiXCR, TCRdb reanalyzed the PCR reads. Of about 35,000 clones listed, about 32% are singletons. None of the patients had undergone any treatment ahead of thyroid surgery. General study findings and limits: In blood and tumor, TCR beta diversity was reportedly significantly higher in malignant thyroid tumors than in benign nodules.

About this clone itself: Its target is unknown.

The genes are TRBV3-1 and TRBJ1-6; TRBD1 matches at 7 bases. This receptor was identified in a female donor with papillary thyroid cancer or a benign thyroid nodule (not recorded which). Some clones in this sample may be carry-over from other donors' samples. Material: tumor tissue. Written as DNA, the CDR3 is TGTGCCAGCAGCCAAGATTTTTTGACGAACAGGGGACGCCCTAATTCACCCCTCCACTTT. It specifies CASSQDFLTNRGRPNSPLHF. Filled out from reference TRBV3-1 and TRBJ1-6, the complete variable domain reads DTAVSQTPKYLVTQMGNDKSIKCEQNLGHDTMYWYKQDSKKFLKIMFSYNNKELIINETVPNRFSPKSPDKAHLNLHINSLELGDSAVYFCASSQDFLTNRGRPNSPLHFGNGTRLTVT.